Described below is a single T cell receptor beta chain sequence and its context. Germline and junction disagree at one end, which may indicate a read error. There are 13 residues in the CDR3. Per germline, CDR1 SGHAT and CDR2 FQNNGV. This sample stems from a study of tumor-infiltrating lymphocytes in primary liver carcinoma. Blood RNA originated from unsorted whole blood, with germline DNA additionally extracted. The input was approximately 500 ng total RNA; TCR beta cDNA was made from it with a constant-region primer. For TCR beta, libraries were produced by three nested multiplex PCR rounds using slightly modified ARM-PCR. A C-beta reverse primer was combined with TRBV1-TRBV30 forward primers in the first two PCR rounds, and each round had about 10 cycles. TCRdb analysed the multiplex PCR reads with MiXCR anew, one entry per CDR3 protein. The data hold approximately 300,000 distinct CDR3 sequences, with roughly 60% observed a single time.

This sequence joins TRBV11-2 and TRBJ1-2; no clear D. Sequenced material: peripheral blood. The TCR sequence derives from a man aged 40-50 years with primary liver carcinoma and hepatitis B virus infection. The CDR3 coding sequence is TGTGCCAGCAGCTTAACCCCTACCTATGGTTACACCTTC. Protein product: CASSLTPTYGYTF.